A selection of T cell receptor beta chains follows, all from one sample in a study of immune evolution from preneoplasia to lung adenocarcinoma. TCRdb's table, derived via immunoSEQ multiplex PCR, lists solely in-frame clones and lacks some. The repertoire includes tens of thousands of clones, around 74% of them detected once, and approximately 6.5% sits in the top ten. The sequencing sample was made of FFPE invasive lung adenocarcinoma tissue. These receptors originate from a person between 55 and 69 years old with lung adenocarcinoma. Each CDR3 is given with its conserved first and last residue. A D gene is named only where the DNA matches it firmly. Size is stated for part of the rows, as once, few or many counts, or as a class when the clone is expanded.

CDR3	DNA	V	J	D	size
CASSKLGAGGRNGELFF	TGTGCCAGTAGCAAATTGGGGGCAGGGGGCAGGAACGGGGAGCTGTTTTTT	TRBV19	TRBJ2-2	TRBD1	.
CASSDATGSYNEQFF	TGTGCCAGCAGTGACGCGACAGGGTCCTACAATGAGCAGTTCTTC	TRBV6-4	TRBJ2-1	TRBD1	.
CASSFGLAGARSTDTQYF	TGCGCCAGCAGCTTCGGACTAGCGGGAGCCCGTAGCACAGATACGCAGTATTTT	TRBV5-1	TRBJ2-3	TRBD2	.
CASTRGPGQITYEQYF	TGCGCCAGCACCCGTGGACCGGGACAGATTACCTACGAGCAGTACTTC	TRBV5-1	TRBJ2-7	TRBD1	once
CASSSRGKEAYEQYF	TGTGCCAGCAGCTCCAGGGGGAAGGAGGCCTACGAGCAGTACTTC	TRBV5-4	TRBJ2-7	TRBD1	.
CASSQDYHNEQFF	TGCGCCAGCAGCCAAGATTATCACAATGAGCAGTTCTTC	TRBV4-1	TRBJ2-1	.	few
CASSLAGGPVNEQFF	TGTGCCAGCAGTTTAGCGGGAGGGCCTGTCAATGAGCAGTTCTTC	TRBV28	TRBJ2-1	TRBD2	.
CASSLDQLWVYEQYF	TGTGCCAGCAGTTTAGATCAGCTTTGGGTATACGAGCAGTACTTC	TRBV28	TRBJ2-7	.	.
CASSYRGTSGFYEQYF	TGTGCCAGCAGTTACCGCGGGACTAGCGGCTTCTACGAGCAGTACTTC	TRBV6-5	TRBJ2-7	TRBD2	.
CASSLAGGLGTEAFF	TGTGCCAGCAGCTTAGCGGGGGGGTTGGGCACTGAAGCTTTCTTT	TRBV7-8	TRBJ1-1	.	.
CASSLSRGLPGADTQYF	TGTGCCAGCAGCTTATCCCGGGGCCTTCCCGGGGCAGATACGCAGTATTTT	TRBV7-6	TRBJ2-3	.	.
CASSFTGRYGELFF	TGTGCCAGTAGTTTTACGGGAAGGTACGGGGAGCTGTTTTTT	TRBV19	TRBJ2-2	.	.
CASGHRDRSTDTQYF	TGTGCCAGCGGCCACCGGGACAGGTCCACAGATACGCAGTATTTT	TRBV9	TRBJ2-3	TRBD1	.
CASRRGQIYGYTF	TGTGCCAGCAGACGGGGACAGATCTATGGCTACACCTTC	TRBV6-5	TRBJ1-2	TRBD1	few
CASGGKLGSGNTIYF	TGTGCCAGCGGGGGGAAACTTGGCTCTGGAAACACCATATATTTT	TRBV9	TRBJ1-3	.	.
CASSPLRDRVKETQYF	TGCGCCAGCAGCCCCCTCCGGGACAGGGTCAAAGAGACCCAGTACTTC	TRBV5-1	TRBJ2-5	TRBD1	few
CASSLGGGTGLGPKTQYF	TGTGCCAGCAGCTTGGGTGGTGGGACCGGCTTGGGGCCGAAGACCCAGTACTTC	TRBV5-4	TRBJ2-5	.	few
CASSMGQTQETQYF	TGTGCCAGTAGTATGGGCCAGACCCAAGAGACCCAGTACTTC	TRBV19	TRBJ2-5	.	few
CASSLNGISYNEQFF	TGTGCCAGCAGTCTTAATGGGATCTCCTACAATGAGCAGTTCTTC	TRBV28	TRBJ2-1	.	few
CASSSQRETQYF	TGTGCCAGCAGCTCTCAGCGGGAGACCCAGTACTTC	TRBV7-2	TRBJ2-5	.	.
CASSVRQGTEAFF	TGTGCCAGCAGCGTAAGGCAGGGGACTGAAGCTTTCTTT	TRBV9	TRBJ1-1	.	.
CASISTGTYEQYF	TGTGCCAGCATCTCTACAGGGACCTACGAGCAGTACTTC	TRBV28	TRBJ2-7	.	.
CAMSSGPNEKLFF	TGTGCCATGTCTTCAGGACCTAATGAAAAACTGTTTTTT	TRBV10-3	TRBJ1-4	.	.
CASSPAGGPYNEQFF	TGTGCCAGCAGCCCAGCAGGGGGCCCCTACAATGAGCAGTTCTTC	TRBV7-9	TRBJ2-1	TRBD1	.
CASSYVQGSYEQFF	TGCGCCAGCAGCTACGTGCAGGGATCGTATGAGCAGTTCTTC	TRBV5-1	TRBJ2-1	.	medium-sized
CASSLGIGTAYEQYF	TGTGCCAGCAGCTTAGGAATAGGGACGGCATACGAGCAGTACTTC	TRBV7-2	TRBJ2-7	.	.
CASSSGQGASQPQHF	TGTGCCAGCAGTTCCGGACAGGGGGCGAGTCAGCCCCAGCATTTT	TRBV6-5	TRBJ1-5	TRBD1	.
CASSLHRGSGELFF	TGCGCCAGCAGCTTACACCGAGGGTCCGGGGAGCTGTTTTTT	TRBV5-1	TRBJ2-2	.	.
CASSSYGGPNTEAFF	TGTGCCAGCAGCTCCTACGGGGGACCGAACACTGAAGCTTTCTTT	TRBV5-4	TRBJ1-1	.	.